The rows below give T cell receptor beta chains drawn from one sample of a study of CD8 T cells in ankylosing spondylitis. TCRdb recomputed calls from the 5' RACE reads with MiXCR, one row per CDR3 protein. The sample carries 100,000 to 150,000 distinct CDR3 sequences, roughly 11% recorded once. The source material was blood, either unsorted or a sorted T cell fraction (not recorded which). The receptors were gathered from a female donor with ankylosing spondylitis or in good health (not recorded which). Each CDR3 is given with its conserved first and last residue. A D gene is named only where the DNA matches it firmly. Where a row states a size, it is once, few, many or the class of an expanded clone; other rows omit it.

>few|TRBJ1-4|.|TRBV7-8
TGTGCCAGCAGCCACCGGACTCATGCAACTAATGAAAAACTGTTTTTT
CASSHRTHATNEKLFF
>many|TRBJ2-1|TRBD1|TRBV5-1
TGCGCCAGCAGCTGGGGACAGGGTTACAATGAGCAGTTCTTC
CASSWGQGYNEQFF
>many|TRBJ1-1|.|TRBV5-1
TGCGCCAGCAGCTTGGACGGCAGGAACACTGAAGCTTTCTTT
CASSLDGRNTEAFF
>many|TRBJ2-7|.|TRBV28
TGTGCCAGCAGTTCCGTCGGGGGAAACTCCTACGAGCAGTACTTC
CASSSVGGNSYEQYF
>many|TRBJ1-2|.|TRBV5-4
TGTGCCAGCAGCCCGAAGGTTCCGGGCGACTATGGCTACACCTTC
CASSPKVPGDYGYTF
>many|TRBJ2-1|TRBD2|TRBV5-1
TGCGCCAGCAGCTTGAGCGGGACTAGCGGGGGGCTATACAATGAGCAGTTCTTC
CASSLSGTSGGLYNEQFF
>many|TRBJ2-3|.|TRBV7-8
TGTGCCAGCAGCTCAACGCGAGGGAATACGCAGTATTTT
CASSSTRGNTQYF
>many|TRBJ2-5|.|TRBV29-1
TGCAGCGTCACTAGCATTGTGGAGACCCAGTACTTC
CSVTSIVETQYF
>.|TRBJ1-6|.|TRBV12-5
TGTGCTAGTGGTAGGGGGACGAAGGGCTCCTATAATTCACCCCTCCACTTT
CASGRGTKGSYNSPLHF
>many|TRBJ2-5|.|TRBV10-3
TGTGCCATCGCTTGGGGGGATCGAGAGACCCAGTACTTC
CAIAWGDRETQYF
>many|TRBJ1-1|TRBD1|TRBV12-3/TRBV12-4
TGTGCCAGCAGTTCGACAGGGGACACTGAAGCTTTCTTT
CASSSTGDTEAFF
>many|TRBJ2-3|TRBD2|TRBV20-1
TGCAGTGCTACTGGGACTAGCGCAGATACGCAGTATTTT
CSATGTSADTQYF
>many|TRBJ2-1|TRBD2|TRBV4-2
TGTGCCAGCAGCCAAGCTGGGTTCGAGGGACTAGCGGGAGGGGTCCTGTTCTTC
CASSQAGFEGLAGGVLFF
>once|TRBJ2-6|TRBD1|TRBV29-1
TGCAGCGCCGTTAGAAGACAGGGGTCTGGGGCCAACGTCCTGACTTTC
CSAVRRQGSGANVLTF
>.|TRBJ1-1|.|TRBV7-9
TGTTCCAGCAGCTTAGGTCAGTACACTGAAGCTTTCTTT
CSSSLGQYTEAFF
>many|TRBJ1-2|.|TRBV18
TGTGCCAGCTCGCGGGACCCTCTAGGCTATGGCTACACCTTC
CASSRDPLGYGYTF
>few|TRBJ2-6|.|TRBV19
TGTGCCAGTAGTATAGGGACATCTGGGGCCAACGTCCTGACTTTC
CASSIGTSGANVLTF
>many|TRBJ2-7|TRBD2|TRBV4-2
TGTGCCAGCAGCCTTACTACTAGCGGGAATGGGAACGAGCAGTACTTC
CASSLTTSGNGNEQYF
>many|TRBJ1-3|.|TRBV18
TGTGCCAGCTCACCAGAGTCTGGAAACACCATATATTTT
CASSPESGNTIYF
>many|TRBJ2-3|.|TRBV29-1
TGCAGCGTCACCACTTATACTAGCACAGATACGCAGTATTTT
CSVTTYTSTDTQYF
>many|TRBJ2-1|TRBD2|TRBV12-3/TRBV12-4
TGTGCCAGCAGTTTAGATGCGGGAGGGGACGACAATGAGCAGTTCTTC
CASSLDAGGDDNEQFF
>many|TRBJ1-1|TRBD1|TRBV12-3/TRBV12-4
TGTGCCAGCACCCTGACAGGGGCGCCTGAAGCTTTCTTT
CASTLTGAPEAFF
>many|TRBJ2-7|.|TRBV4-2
TGTGCCAGCAGCCAAGGGACAGATCCCCGAGGCTCCTACGAGCAGTACTTC
CASSQGTDPRGSYEQYF
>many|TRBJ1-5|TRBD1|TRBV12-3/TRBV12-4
TGTGCCAGCAGCCCCGCGACAGGGGACAATCAGCCCCAGCATTTT
CASSPATGDNQPQHF
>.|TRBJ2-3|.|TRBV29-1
TGCAGCGTTGAAAGGGGGTTCGGCACAGATACGCAGTATTTT
CSVERGFGTDTQYF
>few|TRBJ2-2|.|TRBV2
TGTGCCAGCGCAAGGGAAAAGAACACCGGGGAGCTGTTTTTT
CASAREKNTGELFF
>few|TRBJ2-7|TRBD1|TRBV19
TGTGCCAGTAGCATCAAAGGACAGGGGTCAGCCTACGAGCAGTACTTC
CASSIKGQGSAYEQYF
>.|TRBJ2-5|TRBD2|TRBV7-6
TGTGCCAGCAGCTTAGGGGGAGGGAGTGAGACCCAGTACTTC
CASSLGGGSETQYF
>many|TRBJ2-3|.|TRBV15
TGTGCCACCAGCAGGGGCCCCGGCACAGATACGCAGTATTTT
CATSRGPGTDTQYF
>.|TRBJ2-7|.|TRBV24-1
TGTGCCACCAGTGAATGGCAGGGTGCCTACGAGCAGTACTTC
CATSEWQGAYEQYF
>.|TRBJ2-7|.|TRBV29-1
TGCAGCGTTGAAGGACAGGAACCCGAGCAGTACTTC
CSVEGQEPEQYF
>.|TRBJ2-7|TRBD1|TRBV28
TGTGCCAGCAGTTTCTCGGACAGGGCCCACGAGCAGTACTTC
CASSFSDRAHEQYF
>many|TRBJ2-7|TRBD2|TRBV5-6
TGTGCCAGCAGCTTGGTGGGAGGGAACGAGCAGTACTTC
CASSLVGGNEQYF
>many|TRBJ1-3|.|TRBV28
TGTGCCAGCAGTTTATTGCAGGGATCCAAATATTTT
CASSLLQGSKYF
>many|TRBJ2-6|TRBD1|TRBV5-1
TGCGCCAGCAGCTTGGCCCTGACAGGGGCTGCTGGGGCCAACGTCCTGACTTTC
CASSLALTGAAGANVLTF
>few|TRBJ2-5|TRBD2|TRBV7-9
TGTGCCAGCAGCCCCCGACCAGCGGGGGGAGCAGAGACCCAGTACTTC
CASSPRPAGGAETQYF
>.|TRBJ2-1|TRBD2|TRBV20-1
TGCAGTGCTAGAGCCCCAACTAGCGGGGGGCCCTATGGGCAGTTCTTC
CSARAPTSGGPYGQFF
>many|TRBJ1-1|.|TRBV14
TGTGCCAGCAGCCTCCAGGGGTCCACTGAAGCTTTCTTT
CASSLQGSTEAFF
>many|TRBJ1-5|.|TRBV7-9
TGTGCCAGCAGCTTAGACCACCAGCCCCAGCATTTT
CASSLDHQPQHF
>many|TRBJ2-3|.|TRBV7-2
TGTGCCAGCAGCTTACAAGCCCCGCCGGATACGCAGTATTTT
CASSLQAPPDTQYF